Below are 21 T cell receptor beta chains sequenced from a single sample in a study of cytomegalovirus exposure and HLA in healthy donors. The primer mix had 60 Vbeta and 13 Jbeta primers. Clones were read by immunoSEQ multiplex PCR, and TCRdb kept only the in-frame ones, dropping some. This table holds roughly 110,000 clones, over 70% found once. Sequences were obtained from PBMCs. The source is a male donor in good health and CMV-seropositive.

This chain connects TRBV7-9 to TRBJ1-2; D is possibly TRBD1 (5 bases). The CDR3 consists of 14 residues. Trimming pared 1 base from V and 4 bases from J, leaving 10 bases between. CDR1 is SEHNR and CDR2 is FQNEAQ in the germline V gene (reference sequence). The CDR3 here is CASSLGQGLYGYTF. CDR3 bases: TGTGCCAGCAGCTTAGGGCAGGGACTCTATGGCTACACCTTC.

The chain has TRBV19 and TRBJ2-3; tentatively, D is TRBD2 (6 bases). Between the trimmed V and J ends, which lost 4 bases and 2 bases, there was a span of 16 bases. There are 16 residues in the CDR3. Germline loops: CDR1 LNHDA, CDR2 SQIVND (reference sequence). CDR3 in DNA: TGTGCCAGTAGTACCCAGTCGGGACTTCTCACAGATACGCAGTATTTT. Protein product: CASSTQSGLLTDTQYF.

The chain couples TRBV25-1 to TRBJ2-3, with TRBD2 as a possible D gene (5 bases). This CDR3 spans 14 amino acids. Germline values: CDR1 MGHDK, CDR2 SYGVNS. Deletions cut 3 bases from V and 6 bases from J, with 13 bases between. The CDR3 DNA sequence: TGTGCCAGCAGTGAGCAAGACACGGGGGATACGCAGTATTTT. It codes for CASSEQDTGDTQYF.

The genes are TRBV30 and TRBJ2-7; 7 bases fit TRBD2. The CDR3 length is 11 residues. Trimming took 0 bases from V and 11 from J; bases not matched to a gene: 4. The germline CDR1 and CDR2 sequences are GTSNPN and SVGIG (reference sequence). CDR3: CAWSVQREEYF. The CDR3 DNA reads as TGTGCCTGGAGTGTACAACGGGAGGAGTACTTC.

The V call is TRBV2, the J call TRBJ2-7, with no clear D. Looked up from germline, CDR1 is SNHLY and CDR2 is FYNNEI. The V and J ends lost 5 bases and 4 bases respectively, with 9 bases between them. This CDR3 comprises 12 residues. The CDR3 protein is CASSSTGYEQYF. The CDR3 DNA reads as TGTGCCAGCAGTTCTACCGGTTACGAGCAGTACTTC.

The V call is TRBV5-4, the J call TRBJ1-6; D perhaps matches TRBD1 (6 bases). V was trimmed by 1 base and J by 3 bases, leaving 17 bases between them. The V gene's germline CDR1 is SGHNT and CDR2 YYREEE (reference sequence). The CDR3 covers 18 residues. CDR3 residues: CASSLSPSRQDYNSPLHF. CDR3 bases: TGTGCCAGCAGCTTGTCTCCGTCCCGACAGGACTATAATTCACCCCTCCACTTT.

V and J are TRBV2 and TRBJ2-6, with TRBD1 matching 10 bases. Germline loops: CDR1 SNHLY, CDR2 FYNNEI. This CDR3 spans 17 amino acids. J gave up 4 bases and V 6 bases, and 9 bases lay outside the gene matches. The CDR3 DNA reads TGTGCCAGCAGCAGGGACAGGGGAAATACAGGGGCCAACGTCCTGACTTTC. It yields the protein CASSRDRGNTGANVLTF. The full variable domain, rest sourced from reference TRBV2 and TRBJ2-6, is EPEVTQTPSHQVTQMGQEVILRCVPISNHLYFYWYRQILGQKVEFLVSFYNNEISEKSEIFDDQFSVERPDGSNFTLKIRSTKLEDSAMYFCASSRDRGNTGANVLTFGAGSRLTVL.

The J gene is TRBJ1-5, the V gene TRBV18; a weak D match, TRBD1 (5 bases). The V and J ends lost 5 bases and 4 bases respectively, with 12 bases between them. This CDR3 region has 14 residues. CDR1 is KGHSH and CDR2 is LQKENI in the germline V gene. The CDR3 DNA sequence: TGTGCCAGCTCAGGATGGGGGGAGAATCAGCCCCAGCATTTT. Protein: CASSGWGENQPQHF.

This sequence joins TRBV7-6 and TRBJ2-7; 10 nucleotides line up with TRBD1. The germline V gene encodes CDR1 SGHVS and CDR2 FNYEAQ. CDR3 length: 15 residues. V dropped 4 bases and J dropped 6; count of bases not matched to a gene: 9. This chain's CDR3 is CASSYTGTGEGEQYF. CDR3 DNA sequence: TGTGCCAGCAGCTACACCGGGACAGGGGAAGGCGAGCAGTACTTC.

This chain links TRBV6-4 with TRBJ2-1; weak D call: TRBD1 (6 bases). Germline V gene data show CDR1 as MRHNA and CDR2 as SNTAGT. The CDR3 spans 17 residues. Trimming took 2 bases from V and 1 from J, leaving 15 bases between them. The CDR3: CASSDQAVGGSYNEQFF. CDR3 sequence (DNA): TGTGCCAGCAGTGACCAGGCGGTAGGGGGATCCTACAATGAGCAGTTCTTC.

The rearrangement links TRBV5-1 to TRBJ1-1; TRBD1 might be the D (5 bases). The length of the CDR3 is 13 residues. Germline-derived CDR1 and CDR2 are SGHRS and YFSETQ. V was clipped by 0 bases and J by 8 bases, with 11 bases between them. The CDR3 protein is CASSLGGASEAFF. The CDR3, as DNA: TGCGCCAGCAGCTTGGGCGGGGCGTCGGAAGCTTTCTTT.

The chain links TRBV6-5 to TRBJ1-1; D not certain. V shed 0 bases and J shed 4 bases, with 9 bases lying between them. The V gene's germline CDR1 is MNHEY and CDR2 SVGAGI. This CDR3 has 14 amino acids. DNA for the CDR3: TGTGCCAGCAGTTACTCGGATGCAGGCACTGAAGCTTTCTTT. Translated, it gives CASSYSDAGTEAFF.

The chain carries TRBV7-3 and TRBJ2-5; a possible D gene is TRBD2 (5 bases). The V gene lost 5 bases and the J gene lost 7 bases, with 17 bases spanning the gap. The CDR3 totals 14 residues. Germline V gene lookup returns CDR1 SGHTA and CDR2 FQGTGA. The CDR3 spells CASSPSPSGRTQYF. The CDR3 DNA reads TGTGCCAGCAGCCCTAGCCCGTCCGGACGGACCCAGTACTTC.

The genes are TRBV5-1 and TRBJ1-4; D call uncertain. Germline V lookup: CDR1 SGHRS, CDR2 YFSETQ. The CDR3 loop spans 14 amino acids. Deletions cut 1 base from V and 6 bases from J, with 10 bases between. The CDR3 nucleotides are TGCGCCAGCAGCTTGACGGGAGGGCATGAAAAACTGTTTTTT. This translates into CASSLTGGHEKLFF.

This rearrangement joins TRBV5-1 to TRBJ2-3; tentative D call: TRBD2 (6 bases). The germline V and J ends were trimmed by 0 bases and 5 bases, with 16 bases remaining between them. Per the germline V gene, CDR1 is SGHRS and CDR2 is YFSETQ. The CDR3 covers 16 residues. CDR3 coding DNA: TGCGCCAGCAGCTTGGCCGCGTCGGCGGGGAGAGATACGCAGTATTTT. Translating gives CASSLAASAGRDTQYF.

This clone has only a few counts. This sequence joins TRBV5-1 and TRBJ2-7; 7 bases match TRBD2. CDR1 SGHRS and CDR2 YFSETQ come from the germline V gene. Losses at the gene ends were 2 bases for V and 3 bases for J; bases not matched to a gene: 2. CDR3 length: 13 amino acids. CDR3 region: CASSFTSDYEQYF. The CDR3 nucleotides are TGCGCCAGCAGCTTTACTAGCGACTACGAGCAGTACTTC.

The rearrangement joins TRBV5-1 to TRBJ2-5, with 8 positions matching TRBD2. V gave up 4 bases and J gave up 5 bases; unmatched junction bases: 13. The CDR3 covers 16 residues. Germline lookup yields CDR1 SGHRS and CDR2 YFSETQ. This chain's CDR3 is CASSVVGTRGLETQYF. The CDR3 nucleotides read TGCGCCAGCAGCGTGGTCGGGACTAGGGGACTGGAGACCCAGTACTTC.

V and J are TRBV5-1 and TRBJ2-1; D gene uncertain. Germline CDR1 reads SGHRS; CDR2 reads YFSETQ. V lost 0 bases to trimming and J lost 7 bases, with 8 bases between them. This CDR3 region has 13 residues. The CDR3 DNA reads as TGCGCCAGCAGCTTGGTAGTCCTTAATGAGCAGTTCTTC. This gives the protein CASSLVVLNEQFF.

The CDR3 DNA reads TGTGCCAGCAGGAAACAGGGCTACGAGCAGTACTTC. It is translated as CASRKQGYEQYF. The chain is built from TRBV6-5 and TRBJ2-5; D perhaps matches TRBD1 (6 bases). The closer fit of TRBJ2-7 to the DNA end suggests the J call may be wrong. The V gene's germline CDR1 is MNHEY and CDR2 SVGAGI. The CDR3 has 12 residues.

J is TRBJ1-6 and V is TRBV4-1; D is undetermined. V was pared by 1 base and J by 8 bases, with 6 bases between. The CDR3 length is 13 residues. The germline CDR1 and CDR2 sequences are MGHRA and YSYEKL. The CDR3 bases are TGCGCCAGCAGCCAAGTTCGGGATTCACCCCTCCACTTT. The encoded protein is CASSQVRDSPLHF.

This clone showed up just once. The rearrangement joins TRBV6-5 to TRBJ1-3; 8 bases match TRBD1. V was pared by 6 bases and J by 0 bases, with 4 bases of the junction left unmatched. The germline V gene has CDR1 MNHEY and CDR2 SVGAGI. The CDR3 length is 15 residues. CDR3 protein: CASSAGQVSGNTIYF. In DNA, the CDR3 is TGTGCCAGCAGCGCGGGACAGGTCTCTGGAAACACCATATATTTT.